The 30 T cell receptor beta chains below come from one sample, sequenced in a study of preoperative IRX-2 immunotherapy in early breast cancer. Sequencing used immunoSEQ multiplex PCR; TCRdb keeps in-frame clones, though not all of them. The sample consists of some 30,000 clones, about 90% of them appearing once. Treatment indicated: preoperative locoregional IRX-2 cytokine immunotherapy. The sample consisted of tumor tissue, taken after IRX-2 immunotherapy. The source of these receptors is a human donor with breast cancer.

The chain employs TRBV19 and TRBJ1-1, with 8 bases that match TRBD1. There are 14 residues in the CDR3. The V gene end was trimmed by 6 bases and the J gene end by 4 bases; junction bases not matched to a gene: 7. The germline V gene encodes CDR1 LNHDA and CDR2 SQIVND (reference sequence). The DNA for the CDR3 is TGTGCCAGTAGGGAACAGGGGGGAGGCACTGAAGCTTTCTTT. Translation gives CASREQGGGTEAFF. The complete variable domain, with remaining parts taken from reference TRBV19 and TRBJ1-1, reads DGGITQSPKYLFRKEGQNVTLSCEQNLNHDAMYWYRQDPGQGLRLIYYSQIVNDFQKGDIAEGYSVSREKKESFPLTVTSAQKNPTAFYLCASREQGGGTEAFFGQGTRLTVV.

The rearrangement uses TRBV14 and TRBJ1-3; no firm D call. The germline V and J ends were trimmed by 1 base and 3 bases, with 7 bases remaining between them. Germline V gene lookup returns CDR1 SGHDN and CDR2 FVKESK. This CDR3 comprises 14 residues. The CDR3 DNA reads TGTGCCAGCAGCCAAGTAGGGAGTGGAAACACCATATATTTT. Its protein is CASSQVGSGNTIYF.

This chain's CDR3 is CASSPNRVNIQTQYF. The CDR3, as DNA: TGTGCCAGCAGCCCCAACAGGGTTAATATTCAGACCCAGTACTTC. The V and J genes are TRBV6-8 and TRBJ2-5, with D possibly TRBD1 on 6 matching bases. This CDR3 contains 15 residues. The germline CDR1 and CDR2 sequences are MNHGY and SAAAGT. Trimming shortened V by 6 bases and J by 6 bases, and 20 bases separated the two germline ends.

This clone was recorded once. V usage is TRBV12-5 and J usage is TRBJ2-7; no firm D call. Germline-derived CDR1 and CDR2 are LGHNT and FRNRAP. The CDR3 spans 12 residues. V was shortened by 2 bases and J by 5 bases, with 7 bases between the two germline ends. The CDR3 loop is CASGLPMNEQYF. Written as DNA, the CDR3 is TGTGCTAGTGGTTTGCCCATGAACGAGCAGTACTTC.

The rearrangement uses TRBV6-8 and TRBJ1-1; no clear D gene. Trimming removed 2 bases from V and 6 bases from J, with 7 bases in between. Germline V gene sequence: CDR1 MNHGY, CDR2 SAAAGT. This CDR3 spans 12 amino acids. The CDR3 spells CASSYSGPEAFF. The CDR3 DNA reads TGTGCCAGCAGTTACAGCGGACCTGAAGCTTTCTTT.

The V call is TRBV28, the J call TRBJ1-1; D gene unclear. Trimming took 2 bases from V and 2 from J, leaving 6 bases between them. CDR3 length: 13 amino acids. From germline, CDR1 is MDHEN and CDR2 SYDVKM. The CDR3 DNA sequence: TGTGCCAGCAGTTTACAACACAACACTGAAGCTTTCTTT. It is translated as CASSLQHNTEAFF.

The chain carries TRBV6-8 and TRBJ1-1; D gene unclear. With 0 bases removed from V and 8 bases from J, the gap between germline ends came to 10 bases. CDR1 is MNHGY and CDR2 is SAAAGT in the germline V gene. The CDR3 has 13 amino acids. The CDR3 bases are TGTGCCAGCAGTTACTCTGGGCTGTTCGAAGCTTTCTTT. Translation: CASSYSGLFEAFF.

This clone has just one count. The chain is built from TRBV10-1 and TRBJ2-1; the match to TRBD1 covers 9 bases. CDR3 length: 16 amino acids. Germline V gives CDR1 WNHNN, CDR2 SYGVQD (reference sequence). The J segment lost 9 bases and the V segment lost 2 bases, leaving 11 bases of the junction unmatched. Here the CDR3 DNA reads TGCGCCAGCAGTGAGCCCGGGACAGGGTGTTTGGGTGAGCAGTTCTTC. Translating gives CASSEPGTGCLGEQFF.

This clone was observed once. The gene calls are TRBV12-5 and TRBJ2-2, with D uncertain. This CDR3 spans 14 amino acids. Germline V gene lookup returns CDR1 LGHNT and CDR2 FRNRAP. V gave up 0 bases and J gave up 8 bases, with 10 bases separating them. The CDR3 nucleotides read TGTGCTAGTGGTTTGGTTGCAAAAGGGGGGGAGCTGTTTTTT. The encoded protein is CASGLVAKGGELFF.

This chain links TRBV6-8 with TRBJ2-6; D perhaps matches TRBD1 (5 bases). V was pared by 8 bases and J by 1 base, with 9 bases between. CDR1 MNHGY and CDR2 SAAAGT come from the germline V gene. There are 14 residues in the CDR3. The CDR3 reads CASSRASGANVLTF. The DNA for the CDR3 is TGTGCCAGCTCCAGGGCATCTGGGGCCAACGTCCTGACTTTC.

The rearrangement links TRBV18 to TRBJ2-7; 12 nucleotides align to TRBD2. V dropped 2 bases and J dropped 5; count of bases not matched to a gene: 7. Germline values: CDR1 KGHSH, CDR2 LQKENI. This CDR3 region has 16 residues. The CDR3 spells CASSPSTSGRNHEQYF. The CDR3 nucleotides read TGTGCCAGCTCACCATCGACTAGCGGGAGAAACCACGAGCAGTACTTC. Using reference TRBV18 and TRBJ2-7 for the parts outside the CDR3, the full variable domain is NAGVMQNPRHLVRRRGQEARLRCSPMKGHSHVYWYRQLPEEGLKFMVYLQKENIIDESGMPKERFSAEFPKEGPSILRIQQVVRGDSAAYFCASSPSTSGRNHEQYFGPGTRLTVT.

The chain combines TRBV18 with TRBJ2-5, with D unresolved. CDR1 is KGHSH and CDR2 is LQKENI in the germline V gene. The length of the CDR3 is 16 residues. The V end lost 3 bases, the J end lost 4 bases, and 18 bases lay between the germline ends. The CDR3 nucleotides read TGTGCCAGCTCACCCACGCGGATGCAGGCGGTAGAGACCCAGTACTTC. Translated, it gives CASSPTRMQAVETQYF. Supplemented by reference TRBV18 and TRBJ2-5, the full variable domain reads NAGVMQNPRHLVRRRGQEARLRCSPMKGHSHVYWYRQLPEEGLKFMVYLQKENIIDESGMPKERFSAEFPKEGPSILRIQQVVRGDSAAYFCASSPTRMQAVETQYFGPGTRLLVL.

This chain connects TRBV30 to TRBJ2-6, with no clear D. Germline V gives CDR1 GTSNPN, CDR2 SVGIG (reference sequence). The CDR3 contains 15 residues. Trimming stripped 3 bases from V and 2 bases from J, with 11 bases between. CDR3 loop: CAWSGPPAGANVLTF. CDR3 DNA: TGTGCCTGGAGCGGTCCCCCAGCTGGGGCCAACGTCCTGACTTTC.

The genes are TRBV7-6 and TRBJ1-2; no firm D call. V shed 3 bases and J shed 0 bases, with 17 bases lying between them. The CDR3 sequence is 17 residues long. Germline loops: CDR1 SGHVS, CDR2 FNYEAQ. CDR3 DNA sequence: TGTGCCAGCAGCTTGGACGTGGGAGTCCCTGCTAACTATGGCTACACCTTC. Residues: CASSLDVGVPANYGYTF. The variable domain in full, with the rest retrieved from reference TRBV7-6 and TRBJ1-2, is GAGVSQSPRYKVTKRGQDVALRCDPISGHVSLYWYRQALGQGPEFLTYFNYEAQQDKSGLPNDRFSAERPEGSISTLTIQRTEQRDSAMYRCASSLDVGVPANYGYTFGSGTRLTVV.

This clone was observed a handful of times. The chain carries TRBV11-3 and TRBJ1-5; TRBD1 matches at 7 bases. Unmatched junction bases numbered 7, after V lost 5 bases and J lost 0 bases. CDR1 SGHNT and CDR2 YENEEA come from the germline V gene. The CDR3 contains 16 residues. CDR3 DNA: TGTGCCAGCAGCCTAGGGACAGTTAATAGCAATCAGCCCCAGCATTTT. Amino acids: CASSLGTVNSNQPQHF.

Here the CDR3 reads CASSPVKAGWKTQYF. The CDR3, as DNA: TGTGCCAGCAGCCCCGTTAAAGCGGGGTGGAAGACCCAGTACTTC. J is TRBJ2-5 and V is TRBV11-3, with 7 bases aligning to TRBD2. The CDR3 covers 15 residues. With V trimmed by 5 bases and J by 6 bases, 12 bases remained unmatched. Germline CDR1 reads SGHNT; CDR2 reads YENEEA.

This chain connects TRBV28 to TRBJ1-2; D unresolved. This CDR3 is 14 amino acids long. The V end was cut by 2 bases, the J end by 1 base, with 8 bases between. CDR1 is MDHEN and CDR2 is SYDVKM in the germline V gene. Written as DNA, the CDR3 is TGTGCCAGCAGTTTAGAGCACGGTAACTATGGCTACACCTTC. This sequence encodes CASSLEHGNYGYTF.

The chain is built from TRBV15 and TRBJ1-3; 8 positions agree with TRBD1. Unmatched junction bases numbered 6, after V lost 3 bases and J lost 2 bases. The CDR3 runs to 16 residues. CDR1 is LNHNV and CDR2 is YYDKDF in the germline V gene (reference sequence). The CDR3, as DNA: TGTGCCACCAGCAGTCAGGGGGCTGTGGCTGGAAACACCATATATTTT. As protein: CATSSQGAVAGNTIYF.

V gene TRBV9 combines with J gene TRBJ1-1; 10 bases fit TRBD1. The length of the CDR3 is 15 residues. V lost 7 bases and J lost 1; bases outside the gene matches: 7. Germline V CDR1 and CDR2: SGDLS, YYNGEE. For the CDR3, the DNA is TGTGCCAGCCTACGGGACAGGGGAAGGAACACTGAAGCTTTCTTT. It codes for CASLRDRGRNTEAFF.

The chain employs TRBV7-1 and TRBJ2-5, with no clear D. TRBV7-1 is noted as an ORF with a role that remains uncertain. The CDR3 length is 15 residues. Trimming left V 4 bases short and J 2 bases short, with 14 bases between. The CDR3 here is CASSLGNLVQETQYF. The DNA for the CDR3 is TGTGCCAGCAGCTTAGGAAACCTTGTTCAAGAGACCCAGTACTTC.

The CDR3 reads CASSVQGWDTGELFF. The CDR3 coding sequence is TGTGCCAGTAGTGTACAGGGTTGGGACACCGGGGAGCTGTTTTTT. The chain recombines TRBV19 with TRBJ2-2, with D tentatively TRBD1 (6 bases). The germline CDR1 and CDR2 sequences are LNHDA and SQIVND (reference sequence). V was clipped by 5 bases and J by 3 bases, with 13 bases between them. The CDR3 spans 15 residues.

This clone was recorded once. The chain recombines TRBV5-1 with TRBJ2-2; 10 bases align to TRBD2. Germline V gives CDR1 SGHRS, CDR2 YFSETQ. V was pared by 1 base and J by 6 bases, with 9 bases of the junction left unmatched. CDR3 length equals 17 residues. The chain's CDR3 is CASSLMPLAGEAGELFF. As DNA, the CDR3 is TGCGCCAGCAGCTTGATGCCCCTAGCGGGAGAGGCCGGGGAGCTGTTTTTT.

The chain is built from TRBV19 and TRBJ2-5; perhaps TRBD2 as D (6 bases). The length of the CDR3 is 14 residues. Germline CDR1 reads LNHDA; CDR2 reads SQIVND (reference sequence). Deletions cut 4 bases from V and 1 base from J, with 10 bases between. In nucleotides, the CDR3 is TGTGCCAGTAGTACCTCTAGCGCCCAAGAGACCCAGTACTTC. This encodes CASSTSSAQETQYF. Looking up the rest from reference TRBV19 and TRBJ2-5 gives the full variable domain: DGGITQSPKYLFRKEGQNVTLSCEQNLNHDAMYWYRQDPGQGLRLIYYSQIVNDFQKGDIAEGYSVSREKKESFPLTVTSAQKNPTAFYLCASSTSSAQETQYFGPGTRLLVL.

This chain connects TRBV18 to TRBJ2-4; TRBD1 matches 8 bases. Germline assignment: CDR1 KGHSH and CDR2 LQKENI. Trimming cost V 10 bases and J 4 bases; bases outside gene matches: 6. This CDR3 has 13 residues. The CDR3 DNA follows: TGTGCCACCGCAGGGGGCCCAAAAAACATTCAGTACTTC. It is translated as CATAGGPKNIQYF.

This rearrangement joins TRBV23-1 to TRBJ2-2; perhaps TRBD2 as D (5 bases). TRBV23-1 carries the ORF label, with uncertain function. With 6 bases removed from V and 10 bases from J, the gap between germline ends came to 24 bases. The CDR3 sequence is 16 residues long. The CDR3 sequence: CASSSNSGFLRQELFF. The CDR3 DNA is TGCGCCAGCAGCTCTAACTCGGGGTTTTTGCGGCAGGAGCTGTTTTTT.

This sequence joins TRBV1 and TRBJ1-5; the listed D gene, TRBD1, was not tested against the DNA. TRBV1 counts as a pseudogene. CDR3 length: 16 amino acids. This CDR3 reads CTSSQAGTNSNQPQHF. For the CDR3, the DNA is TGCACCAGCAGCCAAGCCGGGACAAATAGCAATCAGCCCCAGCATTTT.

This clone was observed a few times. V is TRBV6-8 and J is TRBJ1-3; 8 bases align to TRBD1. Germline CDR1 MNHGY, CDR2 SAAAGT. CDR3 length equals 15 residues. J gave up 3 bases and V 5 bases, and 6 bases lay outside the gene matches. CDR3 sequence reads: CASSRTGQDGNTIYF. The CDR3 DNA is TGTGCCAGCAGTAGAACGGGACAGGATGGAAACACCATATATTTT.

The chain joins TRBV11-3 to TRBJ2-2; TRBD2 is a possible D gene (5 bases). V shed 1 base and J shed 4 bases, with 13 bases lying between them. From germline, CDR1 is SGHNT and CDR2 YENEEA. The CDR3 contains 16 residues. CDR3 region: CASSLGGLGGTGELFF. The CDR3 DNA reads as TGTGCCAGCAGCTTAGGCGGGCTAGGCGGCACCGGGGAGCTGTTTTTT. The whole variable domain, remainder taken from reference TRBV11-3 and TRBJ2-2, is EAGVVQSPRYKIIEKKQPVAFWCNPISGHNTLYWYLQNLGQGPELLIRYENEEAVDDSQLPKDRFSAERLKGVDSTLKIQPAELGDSAVYLCASSLGGLGGTGELFFGEGSRLTVL.

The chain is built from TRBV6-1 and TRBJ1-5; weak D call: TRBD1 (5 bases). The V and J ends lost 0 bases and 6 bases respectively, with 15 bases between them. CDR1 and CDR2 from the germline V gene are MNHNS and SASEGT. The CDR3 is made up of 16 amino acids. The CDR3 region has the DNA TGTGCCAGCAGTGAAGCGCTTCAGGGCCGAATTCAGCCCCAGCATTTT. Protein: CASSEALQGRIQPQHF.

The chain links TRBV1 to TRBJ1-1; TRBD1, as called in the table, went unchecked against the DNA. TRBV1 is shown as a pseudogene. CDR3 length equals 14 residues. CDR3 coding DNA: TGCGCCAGCAGCCAAGGGACAGCAAACACTGAAGCTTTCTTT. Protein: CASSQGTANTEAFF.